This T cell receptor beta chain was sequenced during a study of beta chain features in type 1 diabetes. In this sample, this clone turned up a few times. As yet, its antigen is unknown. Donors contributed one heparinised blood draw apiece, averaging about 116 mL. Each sorted population was over 98% pure. Study-level points and caveats: People with Type 1 diabetes carried modestly yet significantly shorter TCRB CDR3s in all four CD4+ subsets. In comparison with healthy donors, patients had naive, central memory and Treg TCRB repertoires that appeared more similar.

V shed 5 bases and J 4 bases; nucleotides not matched to a gene: 6. Germline V gene data show CDR1 as SGHTA and CDR2 as FQGTGA. CDR3 length equals 15 residues. Every isolated RNA sample was fully reverse transcribed, so sequencing captured expressed TCRB transcripts. Roughly 3.5 million reads per sample on average were obtained from naive, central memory and regulatory T cell samples. Some clones are missing from TCRdb's copy, which holds only in-frame ones; the method was immunoSEQ multiplex PCR. The profile shows more than 250,000 clones, roughly an eighth of them singletons. The source of this sequence is a man aged 30 to 45 with type 1 diabetes. The sequenced material came from naive CD4+ T cells from blood. The rearrangement joins TRBV7-3 to TRBJ2-1, with TRBD2 identical over 9 bases. The CDR3 region has the DNA TGTGCCAGCAGCCCTACTAGCGGGCTATACAATGAGCAGTTCTTC. Its protein is CASSPTSGLYNEQFF.